The 14 T cell receptor beta chains listed next were all sequenced from one sample in a study of beta chain features in type 1 diabetes. Investigators reverse transcribed all isolated RNA, so they sequenced expressed TCRB transcripts. Assay used: immunoSEQ multiplex PCR; TCRdb lists only in-frame clones, some missing. The data show fewer than 250,000 clones, around an eighth seen once. Material: naive CD4+ T cells from blood. These receptor sequences come from a middle-aged woman in good health.

The rearrangement links TRBV5-4 to TRBJ2-3; TRBD2 agrees at 12 bases. The ends lost 6 bases at V and 5 bases at J; junction bases unmatched: 19. The CDR3 is 19 residues long. Germline V gene lookup returns CDR1 SGHNT and CDR2 YYREEE (reference sequence). CDR3 in amino acids: CASTPILRASGGAGDTQYF. For the CDR3, the DNA is TGTGCCAGCACACCGATCCTGAGGGCTAGCGGGGGGGCGGGAGATACGCAGTATTTT.

This clone has just a few counts. The chain links TRBV9 to TRBJ2-7; the match to TRBD1 covers 10 bases. With 4 bases clipped from V and 6 bases from J, the junction kept 10 bases outside the gene matches. Germline assignment: CDR1 SGDLS and CDR2 YYNGEE. The CDR3 is made up of 15 amino acids. The CDR3 sequence: CASSTGQGPLGEQYF. CDR3 DNA: TGTGCCAGCAGCACGGGACAGGGGCCCCTCGGCGAGCAGTACTTC.

This clone was detected only a few times. The chain uses TRBV5-8 and TRBJ1-1; TRBD1 aligns across 9 bases. This CDR3 contains 16 residues. The germline gives CDR1 SGHTS, CDR2 YDEGEE. Trimming cost V 4 bases and J 1 base; bases outside gene matches: 8. CDR3 nucleotide sequence: TGTGCCAGCAGCGAGGGGACAGGGAGGGGGAACACTGAAGCTTTCTTT. Its translation: CASSEGTGRGNTEAFF.

The gene calls are TRBV19 and TRBJ1-5; 10 bases match TRBD1. V shed 5 bases, J shed 11 bases, and the junction held 12 bases outside the gene matches. The CDR3 length is 15 residues. CDR1 and CDR2 (germline): LNHDA, SQIVND (reference sequence). CDR3 sequence reads: CASSPAGQGNFAQHF. CDR3 DNA: TGTGCCAGTAGTCCCGCGGGACAGGGGAACTTCGCCCAGCATTTT.

The chain carries TRBV4-3 and TRBJ2-2; tentative D call: TRBD1 (6 bases). The V end lost 3 bases, the J end lost 0 bases, and 8 bases lay between the germline ends. The germline gives CDR1 LGHNA, CDR2 YSLEER. There are 15 residues in the CDR3. This CDR3 reads CASSQDSPNTGELFF. In DNA, the CDR3 is TGCGCCAGCAGCCAGGACAGCCCGAACACCGGGGAGCTGTTTTTT.

The chain links TRBV12-5 to TRBJ2-2; 7 bases line up with TRBD1. The ends lost 5 bases at V and 5 bases at J; junction bases unmatched: 5. Per the germline V gene, CDR1 is LGHNT and CDR2 is FRNRAP. The CDR3 covers 14 residues. The CDR3 is CASGGQESTGELFF. The CDR3, as DNA: TGTGCTAGTGGTGGACAGGAATCTACCGGGGAGCTGTTTTTT.

The genes are TRBV5-1 and TRBJ2-5; TRBD2 matches 7 bases. The trim removed 0 bases at V and 2 bases at J, leaving 4 bases unmatched. Germline V lookup: CDR1 SGHRS, CDR2 YFSETQ. CDR3 size: 15 residues. The CDR3 loop reads CASSLVASGQETQYF. The CDR3 nucleotides are TGCGCCAGCAGCTTGGTAGCTAGCGGACAAGAGACCCAGTACTTC.

Here the CDR3 DNA reads TGTGCCAGTAGTAGACAGGCTCTTAGCAATCAGCCCCAGCATTTT. Amino acid sequence: CASSRQALSNQPQHF. The gene calls are TRBV19 and TRBJ1-5; D might be TRBD1 (6 bases). The CDR3 sequence is 15 residues long. Between the trimmed V and J ends, which lost 4 bases and 0 bases, there was a span of 10 bases. Germline CDR1 LNHDA, CDR2 SQIVND (reference sequence).

J is TRBJ1-1 and V is TRBV27, with 9 bases identical to TRBD1. Germline CDR1 MNHEY, CDR2 SMNVEV (reference sequence). V lost 5 bases, J lost 1 base, and 5 bases stayed unmatched. CDR3 length equals 15 residues. The CDR3 loop reads CASSRPGQGNTEAFF. CDR3 bases: TGTGCCAGCAGTCGCCCGGGACAGGGGAACACTGAAGCTTTCTTT.

This clone was detected a few times. V gene TRBV9 combines with J gene TRBJ2-3; D is possibly TRBD2 (6 bases). The CDR3 runs 15 residues. V was pared by 3 bases and J by 5 bases, with 16 bases between. Germline V gene data show CDR1 as SGDLS and CDR2 as YYNGEE. The CDR3 sequence is CASSGNLAVGDTQYF. The CDR3 bases are TGTGCCAGCAGCGGGAATTTAGCGGTGGGAGATACGCAGTATTTT.

This clone has just a few counts. The chain is built from TRBV18 and TRBJ1-2; tentative D call: TRBD1 (5 bases). The CDR3 contains 18 residues. Trimming removed 4 bases from V and 5 bases from J, with 26 bases in between. Germline loops: CDR1 KGHSH, CDR2 LQKENI. CDR3 sequence reads: CASSQGLGGHTIGYGYTF. The CDR3 bases are TGTGCCAGCTCACAGGGGCTCGGCGGACACACAATCGGGTATGGCTACACCTTC.

This clone was counted a single time. The junction departs from germline at one end; a sequencing error may be responsible. The chain links TRBV28 to TRBJ1-5, with D unclear. The CDR3 runs 13 residues. CDR1 is MDHEN and CDR2 is SYDVKM in the germline V gene. The CDR3 is CASRLGRNQSQHF. As DNA, the CDR3 is TGTGCCAGCAGACTAGGAAGGAATCAGTCCCAGCATTTT.

CDR3 DNA: TGCAGCGTTGCTGTGGGTGGAGGTGGTCAGCCCCAGCATTTT. Amino acids: CSVAVGGGGQPQHF. This sequence joins TRBV29-1 and TRBJ1-5; D not resolved. The V gene lost 4 bases and the J gene lost 6 bases, with 16 bases spanning the gap. The CDR3 totals 14 residues. Germline assignment: CDR1 SQVTM and CDR2 ANQGSEA. The full variable domain, completed using reference TRBV29-1 and TRBJ1-5, is SAVISQKPSRDICQRGTSLTIQCQVDSQVTMMFWYRQQPGQSLTLIATANQGSEATYESGFVIDKFPISRPNLTFSTLTVSNMSPEDSSIYLCSVAVGGGGQPQHFGDGTRLSIL.

The chain uses TRBV6-6 and TRBJ2-7, with D hard to call. The CDR3 covers 13 residues. V was cut by 3 bases and J by 6 bases, with 12 bases left in between. Germline CDR1 reads MNHNY; CDR2 reads SVGAGI (reference sequence). CDR3 amino acids: CASSYGSGSEQYF. The CDR3, as DNA: TGTGCCAGCAGTTATGGCTCAGGATCCGAGCAGTACTTC.